A selection of T cell receptor beta chains follows, all from one sample in a study of blood T cells in healthy people across ages. TCRdb recomputed calls from the 5' RACE reads with MiXCR, one row per CDR3 protein. The table has 600,000 to 800,000 distinct CDR3 sequences, roughly 20% seen once. The sequencing input was blood. These receptors were collected from a man in his 70s in good health. Both conserved end residues are part of each CDR3. D genes are given only for firm matches. The size field is filled for only some rows; it gives once, few, many or a size class.

CDR3: CASRDRDRDTEAFF
DNA: TGTGCCAGCAGGGACCGGGACAGGGACACTGAAGCTTTCTTT
D: TRBD1
size: .
J: TRBJ1-1
V: TRBV10-3

CDR3: CASSLSVGDAAGGYTF
DNA: TGTGCCAGCAGCTTAAGTGTGGGCGATGCCGCTGGTGGCTACACCTTC
D: .
size: .
J: TRBJ1-2
V: TRBV7-3

CDR3: CSASDRDISYNEQFF
DNA: TGCAGTGCTAGTGACCGGGACATCTCCTACAATGAGCAGTTCTTC
D: .
size: .
J: TRBJ2-1
V: TRBV20-1

CDR3: CASSFSGGLKGNTEAFF
DNA: TGTGCCAGCAGTTTCTCCGGGGGGCTCAAGGGGAACACTGAAGCTTTCTTT
D: .
size: .
J: TRBJ1-1
V: TRBV28

CDR3: CASSYSPLQLTGIF
DNA: TGTGCCAGCAGTTACTCTCCCCTACAACTTACAGGGATCTTC
D: .
size: .
J: TRBJ2-5
V: TRBV6-5

CDR3: CASSDAKANYEQYF
DNA: TGTGCCAGCAGTGACGCTAAGGCGAACTACGAGCAGTACTTC
D: .
size: few
J: TRBJ2-7
V: TRBV25-1

CDR3: CSATGTGGLGTQYF
DNA: TGCAGTGCAACCGGGACAGGGGGCTTAGGGACCCAGTACTTC
D: TRBD1
size: few
J: TRBJ2-5
V: TRBV20-1

CDR3: CASTKENTGELFF
DNA: TGTGCCAGCACGAAAGAAAACACCGGGGAGCTGTTTTTT
D: .
size: few
J: TRBJ2-2
V: TRBV6-1

CDR3: CASSLLYSGKETQYF
DNA: TGTGCCAGCAGCTTACTCTATAGCGGCAAAGAGACCCAGTACTTC
D: .
size: .
J: TRBJ2-5
V: TRBV7-2

CDR3: CASRVLAGVTGELFF
DNA: TGTGCCAGCAGAGTACTAGCGGGAGTCACCGGGGAGCTGTTTTTT
D: TRBD2
size: many
J: TRBJ2-2
V: TRBV7-2

CDR3: CASSLPVQETQYF
DNA: TGTGCCAGCAGCTTACCCGTCCAAGAGACCCAGTACTTC
D: .
size: few
J: TRBJ2-5
V: TRBV7-9

CDR3: CASSLSGEEIDTQYF
DNA: TGTGCCAGCAGTTTATCGGGAGAGGAGATAGATACGCAGTATTTT
D: .
size: few
J: TRBJ2-3
V: TRBV28

CDR3: CASSPRGSGIGDTQYF
DNA: TGTGCCAGCAGTCCCCGTGGTAGCGGGATAGGAGATACGCAGTATTTT
D: TRBD2
size: .
J: TRBJ2-3
V: TRBV12-3/TRBV12-4

CDR3: CASSSNAPGQQETQYF
DNA: TGTGCCAGCAGTTCGAATGCTCCGGGACAGCAAGAGACCCAGTACTTC
D: TRBD1
size: .
J: TRBJ2-5
V: TRBV7-2

CDR3: CASSQDKRGHSYNEQFF
DNA: TGTGCCAGCAGCCAAGATAAGCGGGGACACTCCTACAATGAGCAGTTCTTC
D: .
size: once
J: TRBJ2-1
V: TRBV3-1

CDR3: CASSPSRQANYNSPLHF
DNA: TGCGCCAGCAGCCCCTCTCGACAGGCGAACTATAATTCACCCCTCCACTTT
D: .
size: few
J: TRBJ1-6
V: TRBV5-1